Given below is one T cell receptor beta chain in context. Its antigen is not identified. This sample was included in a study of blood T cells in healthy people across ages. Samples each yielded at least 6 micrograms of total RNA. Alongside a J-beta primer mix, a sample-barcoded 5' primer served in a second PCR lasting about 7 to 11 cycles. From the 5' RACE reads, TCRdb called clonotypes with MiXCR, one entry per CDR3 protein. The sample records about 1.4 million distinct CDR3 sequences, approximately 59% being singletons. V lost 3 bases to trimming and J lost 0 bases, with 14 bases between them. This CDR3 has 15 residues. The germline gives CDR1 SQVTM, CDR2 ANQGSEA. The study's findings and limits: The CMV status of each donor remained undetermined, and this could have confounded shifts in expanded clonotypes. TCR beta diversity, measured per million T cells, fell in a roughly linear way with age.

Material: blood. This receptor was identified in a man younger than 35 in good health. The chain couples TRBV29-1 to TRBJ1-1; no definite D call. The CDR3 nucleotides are TGCAGCGTTGACTTTCAGAAGTTCATGAACACTGAAGCTTTCTTT. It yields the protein CSVDFQKFMNTEAFF.